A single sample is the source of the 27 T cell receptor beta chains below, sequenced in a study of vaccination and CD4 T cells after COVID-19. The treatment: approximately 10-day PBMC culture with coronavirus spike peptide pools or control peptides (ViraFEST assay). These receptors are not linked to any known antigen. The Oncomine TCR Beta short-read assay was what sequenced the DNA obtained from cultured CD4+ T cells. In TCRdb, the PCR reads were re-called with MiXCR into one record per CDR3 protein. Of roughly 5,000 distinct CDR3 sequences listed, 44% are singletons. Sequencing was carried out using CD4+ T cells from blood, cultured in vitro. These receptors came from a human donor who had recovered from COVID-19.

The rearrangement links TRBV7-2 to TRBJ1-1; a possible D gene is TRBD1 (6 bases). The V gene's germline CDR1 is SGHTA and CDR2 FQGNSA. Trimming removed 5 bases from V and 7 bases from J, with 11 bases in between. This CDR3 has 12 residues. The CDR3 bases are TGTGCCAGCAGCCTGGACAGCTATGAAGCTTTCTTT. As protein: CASSLDSYEAFF.

CDR3 in DNA: TGCAGTGCTAGAGTGGGAGGAGGGTTCTACGAGCAGTACTTC. It specifies CSARVGGGFYEQYF. The chain combines TRBV20-1 with TRBJ2-7, with D perhaps TRBD2 (6 bases). This CDR3 comprises 14 residues. Germline assignment: CDR1 DFQATT and CDR2 SNEGSKA (reference sequence). With 1 base removed from V and 3 bases from J, the gap between germline ends came to 13 bases.

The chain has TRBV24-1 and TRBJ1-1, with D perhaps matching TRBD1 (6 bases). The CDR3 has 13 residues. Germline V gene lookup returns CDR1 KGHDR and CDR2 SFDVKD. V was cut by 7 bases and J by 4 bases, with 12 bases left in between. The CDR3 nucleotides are TGTGCCACCAGGGACGTAGGGGGCACTGAAGCTTTCTTT. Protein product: CATRDVGGTEAFF.

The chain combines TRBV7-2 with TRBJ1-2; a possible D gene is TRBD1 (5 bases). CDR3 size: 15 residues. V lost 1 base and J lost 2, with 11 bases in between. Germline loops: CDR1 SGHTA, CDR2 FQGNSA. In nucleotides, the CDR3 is TGTGCCAGCAGCTTAGTGATGGGGCACAACTATGGCTACACCTTC. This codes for CASSLVMGHNYGYTF.

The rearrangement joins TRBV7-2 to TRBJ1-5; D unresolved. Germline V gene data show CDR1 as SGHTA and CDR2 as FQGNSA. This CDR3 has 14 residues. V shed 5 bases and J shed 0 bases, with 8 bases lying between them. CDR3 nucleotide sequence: TGTGCCAGCAGCCTAAGCTATAGCAATCAGCCCCAGCATTTT. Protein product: CASSLSYSNQPQHF.

The CDR3 region is CASSANSRMNTEAFF. For the CDR3, the DNA is TGTGCCAGCAGTGCCAACTCCAGGATGAACACTGAAGCTTTCTTT. This sequence joins TRBV6-1 and TRBJ1-1; unclear D gene. The CDR3 consists of 15 residues. Deletions cut 4 bases from V and 0 bases from J, with 12 bases between. Germline CDR1 reads MNHNS; CDR2 reads SASEGT.

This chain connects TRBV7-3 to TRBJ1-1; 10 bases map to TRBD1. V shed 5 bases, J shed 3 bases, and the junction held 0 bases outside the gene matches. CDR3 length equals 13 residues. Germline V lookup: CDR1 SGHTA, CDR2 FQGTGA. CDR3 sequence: CASSDRGHTEAFF. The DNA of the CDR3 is TGTGCCAGCAGCGACAGGGGGCACACTGAAGCTTTCTTT.

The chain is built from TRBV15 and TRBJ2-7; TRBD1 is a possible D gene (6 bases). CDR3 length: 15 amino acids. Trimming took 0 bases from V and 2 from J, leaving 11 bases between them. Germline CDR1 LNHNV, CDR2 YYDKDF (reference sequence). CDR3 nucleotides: TGTGCCACCAGCAGAGATCCAGGGGATACCTACGAGCAGTACTTC. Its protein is CATSRDPGDTYEQYF.

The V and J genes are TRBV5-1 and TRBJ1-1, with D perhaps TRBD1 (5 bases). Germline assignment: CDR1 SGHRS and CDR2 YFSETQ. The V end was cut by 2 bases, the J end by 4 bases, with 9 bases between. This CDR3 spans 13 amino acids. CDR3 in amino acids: CASSLSGRTEAFF. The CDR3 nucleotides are TGCGCCAGCAGCTTATCAGGGCGCACTGAAGCTTTCTTT.

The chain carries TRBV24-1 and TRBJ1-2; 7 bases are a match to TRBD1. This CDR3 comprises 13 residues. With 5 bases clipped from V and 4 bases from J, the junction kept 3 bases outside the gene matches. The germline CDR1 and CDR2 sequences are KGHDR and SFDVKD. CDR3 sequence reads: CATSAWDSYGYTF. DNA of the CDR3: TGTGCCACCAGTGCCTGGGACAGCTATGGCTACACCTTC.

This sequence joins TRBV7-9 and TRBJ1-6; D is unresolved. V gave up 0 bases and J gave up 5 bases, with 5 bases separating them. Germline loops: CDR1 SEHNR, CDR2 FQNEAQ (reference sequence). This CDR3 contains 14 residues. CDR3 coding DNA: TGTGCCAGCAGCTTAGCCCCCAATAATTCACCCCTCCACTTT. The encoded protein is CASSLAPNNSPLHF.

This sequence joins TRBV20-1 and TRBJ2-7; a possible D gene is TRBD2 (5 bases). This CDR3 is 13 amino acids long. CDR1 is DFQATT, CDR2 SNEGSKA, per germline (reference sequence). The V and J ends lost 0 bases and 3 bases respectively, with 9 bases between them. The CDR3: CSARDYRDYEQYF. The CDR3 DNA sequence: TGCAGTGCTAGAGATTACCGGGACTACGAGCAGTACTTC.

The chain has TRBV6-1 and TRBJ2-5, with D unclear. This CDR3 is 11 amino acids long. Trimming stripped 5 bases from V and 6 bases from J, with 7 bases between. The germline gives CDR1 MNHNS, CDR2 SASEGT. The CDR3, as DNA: TGTGCCAGCAGTCAAGACAAGACCCAGTACTTC. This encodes CASSQDKTQYF.

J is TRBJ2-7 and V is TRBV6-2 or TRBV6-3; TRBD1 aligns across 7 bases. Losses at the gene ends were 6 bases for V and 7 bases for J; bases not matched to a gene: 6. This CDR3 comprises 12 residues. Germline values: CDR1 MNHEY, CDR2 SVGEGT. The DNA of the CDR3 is TGTGCCAGCAGCCGACAGGGTAATGAGCAGTACTTC. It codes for CASSRQGNEQYF.

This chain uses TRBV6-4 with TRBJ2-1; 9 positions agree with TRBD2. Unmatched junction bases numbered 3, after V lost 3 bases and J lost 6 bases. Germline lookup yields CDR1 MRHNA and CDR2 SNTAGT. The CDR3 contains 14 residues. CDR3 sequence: CASSEGSGSNEQFF. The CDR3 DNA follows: TGTGCCAGCAGTGAAGGTAGCGGGAGCAATGAGCAGTTCTTC.

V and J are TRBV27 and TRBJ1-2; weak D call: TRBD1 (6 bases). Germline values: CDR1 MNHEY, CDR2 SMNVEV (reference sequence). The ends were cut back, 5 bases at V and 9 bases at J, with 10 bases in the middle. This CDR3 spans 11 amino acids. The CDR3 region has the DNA TGTGCCAGCAGTGGGGGCTGGAGCTACACCTTC. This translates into CASSGGWSYTF.

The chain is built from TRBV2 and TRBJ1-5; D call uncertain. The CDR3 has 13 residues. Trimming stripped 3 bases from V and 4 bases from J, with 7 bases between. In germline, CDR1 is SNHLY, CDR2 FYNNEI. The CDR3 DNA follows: TGTGCCAGCAGTGAGGGGAGAAATCAGCCCCAGCATTTT. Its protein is CASSEGRNQPQHF.

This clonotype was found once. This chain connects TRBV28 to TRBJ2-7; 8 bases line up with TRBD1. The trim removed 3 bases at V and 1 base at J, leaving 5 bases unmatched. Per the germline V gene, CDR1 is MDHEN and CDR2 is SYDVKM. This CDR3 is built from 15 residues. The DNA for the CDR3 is TGTGCCAGCAGTTTTACCCGGACAGGGTCCTACGAGCAGTACTTC. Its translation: CASSFTRTGSYEQYF.

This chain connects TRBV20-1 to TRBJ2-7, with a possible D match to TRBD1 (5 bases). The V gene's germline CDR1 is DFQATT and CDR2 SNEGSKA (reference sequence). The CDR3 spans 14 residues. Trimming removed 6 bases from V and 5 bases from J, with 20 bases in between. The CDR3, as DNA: TGCAGTGCCGCCCCGACAGTGTCTCCTAACGAGCAGTACTTC. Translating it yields CSAAPTVSPNEQYF.

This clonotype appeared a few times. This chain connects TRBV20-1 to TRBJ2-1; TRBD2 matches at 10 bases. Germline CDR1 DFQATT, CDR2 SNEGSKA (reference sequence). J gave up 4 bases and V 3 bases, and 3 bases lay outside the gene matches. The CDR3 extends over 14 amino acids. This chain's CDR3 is CSARPSGGYNEQFF. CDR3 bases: TGCAGTGCTAGGCCTAGCGGGGGATACAATGAGCAGTTCTTC.

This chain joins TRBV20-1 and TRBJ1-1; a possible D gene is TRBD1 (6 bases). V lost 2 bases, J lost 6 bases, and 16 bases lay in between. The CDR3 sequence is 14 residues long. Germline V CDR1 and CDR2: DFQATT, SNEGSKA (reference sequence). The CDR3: CSARSPQGDAEAFF. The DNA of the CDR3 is TGCAGTGCTAGATCACCACAGGGTGACGCTGAAGCTTTCTTT.

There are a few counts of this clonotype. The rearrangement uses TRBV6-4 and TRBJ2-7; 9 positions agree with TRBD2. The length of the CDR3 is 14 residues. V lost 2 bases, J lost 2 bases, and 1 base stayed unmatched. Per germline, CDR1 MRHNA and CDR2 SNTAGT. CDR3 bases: TGTGCCAGCAGTGACGCGGGGGGGACCTACGAGCAGTACTTC. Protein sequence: CASSDAGGTYEQYF.

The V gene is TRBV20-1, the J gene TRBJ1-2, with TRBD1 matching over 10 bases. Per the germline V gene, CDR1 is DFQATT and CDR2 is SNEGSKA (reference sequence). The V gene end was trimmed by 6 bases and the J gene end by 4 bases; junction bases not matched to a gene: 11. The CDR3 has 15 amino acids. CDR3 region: CSAKRQGASGYGYTF. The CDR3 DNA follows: TGCAGTGCCAAACGACAGGGGGCGTCAGGCTATGGCTACACCTTC.

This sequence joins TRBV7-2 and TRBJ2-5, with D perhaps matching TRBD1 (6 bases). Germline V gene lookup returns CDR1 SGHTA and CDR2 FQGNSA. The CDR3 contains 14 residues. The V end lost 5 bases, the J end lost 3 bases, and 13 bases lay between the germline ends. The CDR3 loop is CASSARTAEETQYF. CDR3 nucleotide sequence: TGTGCCAGCAGCGCCCGGACAGCCGAAGAGACCCAGTACTTC.

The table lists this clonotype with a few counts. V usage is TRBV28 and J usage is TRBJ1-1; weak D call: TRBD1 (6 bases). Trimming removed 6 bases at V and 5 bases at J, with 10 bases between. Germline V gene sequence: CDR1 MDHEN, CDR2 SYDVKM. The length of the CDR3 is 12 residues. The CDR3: CASSRGGTEAFF. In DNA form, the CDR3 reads TGTGCCAGCAGCCGAGGGGGGACTGAAGCTTTCTTT.

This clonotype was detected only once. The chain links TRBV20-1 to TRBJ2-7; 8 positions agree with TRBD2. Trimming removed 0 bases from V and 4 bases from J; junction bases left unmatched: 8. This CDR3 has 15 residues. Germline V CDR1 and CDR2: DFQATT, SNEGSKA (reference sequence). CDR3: CSARDVRGGRYEQYF. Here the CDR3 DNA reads TGCAGTGCTAGAGATGTCCGGGGGGGCCGATACGAGCAGTACTTC.

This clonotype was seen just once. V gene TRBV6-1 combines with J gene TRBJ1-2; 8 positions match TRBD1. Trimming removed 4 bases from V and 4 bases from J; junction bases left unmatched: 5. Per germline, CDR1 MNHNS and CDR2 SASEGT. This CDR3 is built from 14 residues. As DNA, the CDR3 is TGTGCCAGCAGTGGTAACAGGGGGGGCTATGGCTACACCTTC. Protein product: CASSGNRGGYGYTF.